This T cell receptor beta chain is from a study of PD-1 blockade in classical Hodgkin lymphoma. Broader study findings: Compared with baseline, CD4+ but not CD8+ TCR diversity had risen significantly by C4D1.

Every patient relapsed after autologous stem cell transplantation, and brentuximab vedotin exposure varied. About this clone itself: Antigen specificity is unknown.

Some clones are missing from TCRdb's copy, which holds only in-frame ones; the method was immunoSEQ multiplex PCR. The data contain some 100,000 clones, approximately 92% of them singletons. Trimming cost V 4 bases and J 3 bases; bases outside gene matches: 16. The CDR3 contains 18 residues. Looked up from germline, CDR1 is SGHAT and CDR2 is FQNNGV. The sequenced sample was peripheral blood mononuclear cells (PBMCs), obtained at baseline. This chain uses TRBV11-2 with TRBJ2-3; TRBD1 matches 7 bases. This TCR was sampled from a human donor with classical Hodgkin lymphoma. The CDR3 region is CASSYRQGISQSTDTQYF. The CDR3 DNA reads TGTGCCAGCAGCTACAGACAGGGCATCTCCCAAAGTACAGATACGCAGTATTTT.